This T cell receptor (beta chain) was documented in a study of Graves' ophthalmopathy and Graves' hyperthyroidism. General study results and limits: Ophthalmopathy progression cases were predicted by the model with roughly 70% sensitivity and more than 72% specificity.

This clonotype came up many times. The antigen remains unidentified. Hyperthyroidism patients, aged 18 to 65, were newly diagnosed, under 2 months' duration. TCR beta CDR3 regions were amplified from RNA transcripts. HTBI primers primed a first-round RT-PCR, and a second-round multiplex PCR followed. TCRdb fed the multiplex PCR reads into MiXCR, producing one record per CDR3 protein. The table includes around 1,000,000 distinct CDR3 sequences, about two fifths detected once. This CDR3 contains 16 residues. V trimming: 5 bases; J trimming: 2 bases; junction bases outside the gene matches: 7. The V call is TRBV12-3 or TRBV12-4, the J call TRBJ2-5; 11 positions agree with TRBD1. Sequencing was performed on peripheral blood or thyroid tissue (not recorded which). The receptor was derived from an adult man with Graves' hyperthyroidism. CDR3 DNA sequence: TGTGCCAGCAGTCCCGAGGGACAGGGGGATCAAGAGACCCAGTACTTC. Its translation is CASSPEGQGDQETQYF.